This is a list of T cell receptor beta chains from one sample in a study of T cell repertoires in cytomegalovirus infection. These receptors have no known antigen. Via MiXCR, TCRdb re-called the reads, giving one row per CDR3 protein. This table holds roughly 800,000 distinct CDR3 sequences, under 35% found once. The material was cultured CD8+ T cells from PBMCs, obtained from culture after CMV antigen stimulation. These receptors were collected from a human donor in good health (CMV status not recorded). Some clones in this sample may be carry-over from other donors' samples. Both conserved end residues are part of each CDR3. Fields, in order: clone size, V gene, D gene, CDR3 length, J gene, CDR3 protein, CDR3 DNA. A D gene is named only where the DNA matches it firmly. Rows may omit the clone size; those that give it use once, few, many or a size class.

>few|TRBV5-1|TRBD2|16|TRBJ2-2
CASSQGLLGDTGELFF
TGCGCCAGCAGCCAGGGACTACTAGGGGACACCGGGGAGCTGTTTTTT
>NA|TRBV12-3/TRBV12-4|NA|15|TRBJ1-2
CASTTDMGPGYGYTF
TGTGCCAGCACCACAGATATGGGGCCGGGCTATGGCTACACCTTC
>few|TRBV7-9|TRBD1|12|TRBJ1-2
CASSLGDRAYTF
TGTGCCAGCAGCTTAGGAGACAGGGCCTACACCTTC
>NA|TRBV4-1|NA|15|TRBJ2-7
CASSQGRKDAYEQYF
TGCGCCAGCAGTCAGGGCCGGAAGGACGCCTACGAGCAGTACTTC
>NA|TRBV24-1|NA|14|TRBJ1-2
CATSDNGNAYGYTF
TGTGCCACCAGTGATAACGGCAACGCCTATGGCTACACCTTC
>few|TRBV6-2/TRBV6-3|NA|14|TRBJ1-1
CASSYSGRGTEAFF
TGTGCCAGCAGTTACTCTGGACGCGGGACTGAAGCTTTCTTT
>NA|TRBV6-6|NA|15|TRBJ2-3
CASSDWTGRADTQYF
TGTGCCAGCAGTGATTGGACAGGGAGGGCAGATACGCAGTATTTT
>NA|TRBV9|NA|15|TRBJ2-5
CASSVDSGSQETQYF
TGTGCCAGCAGCGTAGATAGCGGCAGCCAAGAGACCCAGTACTTC
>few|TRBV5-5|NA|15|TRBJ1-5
CASSRLPEGNQPQHF
TGTGCCAGCAGTCGTCTTCCGGAGGGCAATCAGCCCCAGCATTTT
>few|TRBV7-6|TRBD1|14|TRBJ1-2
CASSYLDRGDGYTF
TGTGCCAGCAGCTACCTAGACAGGGGGGATGGCTACACCTTC
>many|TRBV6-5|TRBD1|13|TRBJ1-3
CASGDSTGNTIYF
TGTGCCAGCGGGGACAGTACTGGAAACACCATATATTTT
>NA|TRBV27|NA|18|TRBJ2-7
CASSPGQRLFYPTYEQYF
TGTGCCAGCTCACCCGGACAGAGATTATTTTACCCGACCTACGAGCAGTACTTC
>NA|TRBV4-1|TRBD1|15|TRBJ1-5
CASNSQGGSNQPQHF
TGCGCCAGCAATTCACAGGGGGGTTCCAATCAGCCCCAGCATTTT
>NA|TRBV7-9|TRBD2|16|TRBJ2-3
CASSSKRGPSTDTQYF
TGTGCCAGCAGTTCCAAGCGGGGGCCCAGCACAGATACGCAGTATTTT
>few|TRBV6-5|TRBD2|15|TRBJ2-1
CASSEGGGRYNEQFF
TGTGCCAGCAGTGAAGGAGGCGGGAGATACAATGAGCAGTTCTTC
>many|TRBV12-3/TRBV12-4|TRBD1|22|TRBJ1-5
CASSFWALQGVGTVNSNQPQHF
TGTGCCAGCAGTTTTTGGGCCCTGCAGGGGGTCGGGACCGTTAATAGCAATCAGCCCCAGCATTTT
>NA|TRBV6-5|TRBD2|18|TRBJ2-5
CASSYEAGTSGAQETQYF
TGTGCCAGCAGTTACGAGGCCGGGACTAGCGGGGCCCAAGAGACCCAGTACTTC
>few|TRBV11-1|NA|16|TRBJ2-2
CASSAGLGGRTGELFF
TGTGCCAGCAGCGCCGGTTTGGGGGGGCGTACCGGGGAGCTGTTTTTT
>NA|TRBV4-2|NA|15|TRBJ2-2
CASSQDGQTTWELFF
TGTGCCAGCAGCCAAGATGGGCAGACCACCTGGGAGCTGTTTTTT
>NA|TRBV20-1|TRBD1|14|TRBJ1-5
CSARDWDRGQPQHF
TGCAGTGCTAGAGATTGGGACAGGGGTCAGCCCCAGCATTTT
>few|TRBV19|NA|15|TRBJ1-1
CASSISRTAVTEAFF
TGTGCCAGTAGTATCTCGAGGACTGCAGTCACTGAAGCTTTCTTT
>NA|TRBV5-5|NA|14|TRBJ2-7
CASSSFRALYEQYF
TGTGCCAGCAGCTCTTTCCGGGCCCTCTACGAGCAGTACTTC
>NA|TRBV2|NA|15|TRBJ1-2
CASSEGPAANYGYTF
TGTGCCAGCAGTGAAGGGCCAGCAGCTAACTATGGCTACACCTTC
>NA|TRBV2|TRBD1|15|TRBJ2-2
CASTPTGGDTGELFF
TGTGCCAGCACCCCAACAGGGGGAGACACCGGGGAGCTGTTTTTT
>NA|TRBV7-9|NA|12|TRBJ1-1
CASSWRGVEAFF
TGTGCCAGCAGCTGGAGGGGGGTTGAAGCTTTCTTT
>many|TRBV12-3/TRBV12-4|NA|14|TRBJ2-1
CASAGGGAGDEQFF
TGTGCCAGCGCAGGGGGGGGCGCGGGAGATGAGCAGTTCTTC
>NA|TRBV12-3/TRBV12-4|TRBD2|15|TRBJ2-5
CASSLGTSGVKTQYF
TGTGCCAGCAGTTTAGGGACTAGCGGGGTTAAGACCCAGTACTTC
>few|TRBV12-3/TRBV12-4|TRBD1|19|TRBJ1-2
CASSPPPPHGQVAQEGYTF
TGTGCCAGCAGCCCTCCTCCCCCCCACGGACAGGTCGCGCAGGAGGGCTACACCTTC
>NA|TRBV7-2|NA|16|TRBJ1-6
CASSQPLLGYNSPLHF
TGTGCCAGCAGCCAGCCCTTGCTTGGCTATAATTCACCCCTCCACTTT
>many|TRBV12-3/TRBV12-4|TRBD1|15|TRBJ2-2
CASSSGTGRPGELFF
TGTGCCAGCAGTTCCGGGACAGGGAGGCCCGGGGAGCTGTTTTTT
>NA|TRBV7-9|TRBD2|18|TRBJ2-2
CASSNPGLAGSNTGELFF
TGTGCCAGCAGCAACCCGGGACTAGCGGGATCGAACACCGGGGAGCTGTTTTTT
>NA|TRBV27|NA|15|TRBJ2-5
CASSTGLGGSETQYF
TGTGCCAGCAGCACAGGATTAGGAGGTTCGGAGACCCAGTACTTC
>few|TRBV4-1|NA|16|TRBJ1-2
CASSPSSDGTFYGYTF
TGCGCCAGCAGCCCCTCCTCGGACGGGACTTTTTATGGCTACACCTTC
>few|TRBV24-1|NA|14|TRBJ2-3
CATSDNVVADTQYF
TGTGCCACCAGTGATAATGTCGTAGCGGATACGCAGTATTTT
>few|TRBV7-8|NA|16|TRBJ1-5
CASSSTGPVSNQPQHF
TGTGCCAGCAGCTCAACCGGCCCGGTAAGCAATCAGCCCCAGCATTTT
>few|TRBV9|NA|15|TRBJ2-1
CASSPLWGRVNEQFF
TGTGCCAGCAGCCCCCTCTGGGGCCGGGTCAATGAGCAGTTCTTC
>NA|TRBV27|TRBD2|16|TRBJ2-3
CASSASSGGFGYTQYF
TGTGCCAGCAGTGCCTCTAGCGGGGGATTCGGGTATACGCAGTATTTT
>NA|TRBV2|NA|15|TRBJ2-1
CASSERGGGYNEQFF
TGTGCCAGCAGTGAACGAGGGGGGGGTTACAATGAGCAGTTCTTC
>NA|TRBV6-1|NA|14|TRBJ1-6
CASSDPRYTPPLHF
TGTGCCAGCAGTGACCCCCGGTACACTCCACCCCTCCACTTT
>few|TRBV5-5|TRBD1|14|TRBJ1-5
CASSPGTALQTQHF
TGTGCCAGCAGCCCAGGGACAGCACTTCAGACCCAGCATTTT
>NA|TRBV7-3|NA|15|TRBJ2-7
CASSLARGTHHEQYF
TGTGCCAGCAGCTTAGCAAGGGGGACTCACCACGAGCAGTACTTC
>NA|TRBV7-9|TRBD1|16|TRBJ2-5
CASSLGPRGQQETQYF
TGTGCCAGCAGCTTAGGCCCCCGGGGACAGCAAGAGACCCAGTACTTC
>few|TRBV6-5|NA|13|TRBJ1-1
CASSTGAADEAFF
TGTGCCAGCAGTACCGGGGCGGCCGATGAAGCTTTCTTT
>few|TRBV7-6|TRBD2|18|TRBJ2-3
CASSLRSSGGAVVHTQYF
TGTGCCAGCAGCTTACGCTCTAGCGGGGGGGCCGTAGTCCATACGCAGTATTTT
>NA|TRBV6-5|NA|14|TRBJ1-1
CASSRTSPDTEAFF
TGTGCCAGCAGCCGGACGAGCCCAGACACTGAAGCTTTCTTT
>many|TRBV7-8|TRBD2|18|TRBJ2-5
CASSLSKAGGLGQETQYF
TGTGCCAGCAGCTTATCAAAAGCGGGGGGGCTGGGGCAAGAGACCCAGTACTTC
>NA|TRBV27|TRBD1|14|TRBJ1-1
CASSQGQENTEAFF
TGTGCCAGCAGTCAGGGACAGGAGAACACTGAAGCTTTCTTT
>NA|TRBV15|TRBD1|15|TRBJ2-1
CATSPHRGPYNEQFF
TGTGCCACCAGCCCGCACAGGGGGCCATACAATGAGCAGTTCTTC
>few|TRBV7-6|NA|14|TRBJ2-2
CASSLAGGPRELFF
TGTGCCAGCAGCTTAGCGGGGGGGCCGAGGGAGCTGTTTTTT
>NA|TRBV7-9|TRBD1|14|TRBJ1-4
CASVPGTANEKLFF
TGTGCCAGCGTTCCGGGGACAGCGAATGAAAAACTGTTTTTT
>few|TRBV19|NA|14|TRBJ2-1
CASSSQRSYNEQFF
TGTGCCAGTAGTAGTCAGCGGAGCTACAATGAGCAGTTCTTC
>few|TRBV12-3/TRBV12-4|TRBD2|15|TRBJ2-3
CASSLAGGPKDTQYF
TGTGCCAGCAGCTTAGCGGGGGGGCCAAAAGATACGCAGTATTTT